This T cell receptor beta chain stems from a study of T-cell memory formation after mild COVID-19. Findings of the study overall: The study found contracting CD4+ clones mainly in CM and EM and contracting CD8+ clones in EMRA. In second-wave clones peaking day 37, SARS-CoV-2 specificity remained unconfirmed.

CDR3 length: 14 residues. Germline-derived CDR1 and CDR2 are SGHTA and FQGNSA. Unmatched junction bases numbered 4, after V lost 4 bases and J lost 8 bases. This clonotype was counted only a few times. Its matching antigen is unknown. With constant-segment primers, 5'RACE yielded cDNA libraries of TCR alpha and TCR beta that carried sample barcodes and UMIs. From the 5' RACE reads, TCRdb called clonotypes with MiXCR, one entry per CDR3 protein. The table shows a few hundred thousand distinct CDR3 sequences, with about 17% occurring only once. This clonotype was obtained from a man between 18 and 29 years old who had mild COVID-19 (a few samples of this study predate the infection). Cell type and time point are not known. The chain uses TRBV7-2 and TRBJ1-4; 10 bases match TRBD1. Sequenced: PBMCs or a T cell subset sorted from them (not recorded which). The CDR3 sequence is CASSWDRGGEKLFF. Written as DNA, the CDR3 is TGTGCCAGCAGCTGGGACAGGGGTGGAGAAAAACTGTTTTTT.